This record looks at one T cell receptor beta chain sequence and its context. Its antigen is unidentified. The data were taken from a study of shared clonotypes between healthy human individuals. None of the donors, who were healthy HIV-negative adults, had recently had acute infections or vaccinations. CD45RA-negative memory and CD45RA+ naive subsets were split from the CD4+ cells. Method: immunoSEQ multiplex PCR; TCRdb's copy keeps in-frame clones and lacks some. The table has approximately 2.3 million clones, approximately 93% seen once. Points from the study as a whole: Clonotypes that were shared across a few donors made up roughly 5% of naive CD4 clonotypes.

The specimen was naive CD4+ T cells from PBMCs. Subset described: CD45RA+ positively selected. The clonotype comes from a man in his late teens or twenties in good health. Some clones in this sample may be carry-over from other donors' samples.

CDR3 loop: CASSYRVGIYNEQFF. CDR3 coding DNA: TGTGCCAGCAGTTACCGGGTGGGAATCTACAATGAGCAGTTCTTC. This chain links TRBV6-6 with TRBJ2-1; D gene ambiguous. From germline, CDR1 is MNHNY and CDR2 SVGAGI (reference sequence). This CDR3 comprises 15 residues. With 2 bases removed from V and 3 bases from J, the gap between germline ends came to 11 bases.